This T cell receptor (beta chain) originates from a study of blood T cell repertoires in COVID-19 (dated by TCRdb to between 2020 and 2021). In terms of the full investigation: Samples from collaborators originated in the United States, Italy and Spain and spanned both the acute and convalescent phases of COVID-19. Subjects who had been exposed to COVID-19, were actively infected with it, or had recovered from it provided the deeply sampled blood TCRbeta repertoires that made up the dataset. HLA class I and class II types, where available, came from metadata supplied by the sample provider rather than from assay-based typing. Samples were obtained from the ongoing ImmuneRACE study (first 160 participants) and from some 1,200 subjects provided by 6 global collaborators. The repertoires were made available in a free public database intended to serve as a resource for research on the immune response to SARS-CoV-2. The prospective study material was composed of cDNA or gDNA derived from T cells, B-cell-depleted T cells, or PBMCs. A de-identified subject ID, COVID-19 status, age in years and sex were almost always included in the sample metadata.

Whole blood was collected in K2EDTA tubes by collaborating institutions according to the institutions' own protocols. Collaborator samples were shipped for TCRbeta analysis as frozen whole blood, isolated PBMCs, or DNA extracted from either sample type. TCRbeta CDR3 regions were amplified from genomic DNA by means of the immunoSEQ Assay, a bias-controlled multiplex PCR. In the authors' own workflow: Within the assay, amplification of reference gene primers was used to estimate how many nucleated cells each sample contained. To quantify the absolute abundance of each unique TCRbeta CDR3 rearrangement, sequence reads were collapsed and filtered. For each sample, productive Simpson clonality was calculated as the square root of Simpson's diversity index across productive rearrangements. In its TCRdb copy, this immuneACCESS table keeps in-frame sequences only and misses some clones. Where compared with another copy, unresolved V genes explain less than half of these, and the others have no known cause. For V, J and clone size, that table is used; D and trimming come from the DNA. Across this sample there are approximately 150,000 clones, with around 90% seen only once. About 1.7% of the sample lies in the top ten.

Including the terminal cysteine and phenylalanine, the CDR3 comprises 14 residues. CDR3 DNA only is kept here, 42 bases in frame from base 1. The germline V and J ends show losses of 4 bases and 5 bases respectively, and no gene match explains 8 bases of the junction. Looking up the germline V gene yields CDR1 SGHRS and CDR2 YFSETQ. With respect to this clone: It has no known antigen specificity. Qualities for individual bases were not recorded, and no much larger clone is one base off. This sample includes further DNA sequences coding for the same CDR3.

Study-wide findings and limitations: The quantity of clinical and demographic metadata differed by source and by participant and was supplied without curation.

The specimen was peripheral blood. This receptor chain uses TRBV5-1 and TRBJ2-5, with 7 bases in between that match TRBD2. This TCR derives from a man aged 70 or older with acute or convalescent COVID-19. CDR3 region: CASSRGGEQETQYF. The sequenced DNA: TGCGCCAGCAGCCGGGGAGGGGAGCAGGAGACCCAGTACTTC.